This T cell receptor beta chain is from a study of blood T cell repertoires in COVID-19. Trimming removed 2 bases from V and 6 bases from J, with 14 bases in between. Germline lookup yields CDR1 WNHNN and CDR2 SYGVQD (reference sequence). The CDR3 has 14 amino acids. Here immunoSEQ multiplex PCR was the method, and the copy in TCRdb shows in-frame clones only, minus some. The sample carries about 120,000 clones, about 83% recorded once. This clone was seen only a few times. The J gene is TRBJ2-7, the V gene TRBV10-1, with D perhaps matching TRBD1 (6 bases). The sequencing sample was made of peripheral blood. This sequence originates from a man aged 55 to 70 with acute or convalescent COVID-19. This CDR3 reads CASSEHGQLSEQYF. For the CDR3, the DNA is TGCGCCAGCAGTGAGCACGGACAGCTCTCCGAGCAGTACTTC.